The source of this T cell receptor beta chain is a study of blood T cell repertoires in COVID-19 (dated by TCRdb to 2019 to 2021). Concerning the study at large: Samples covering the acute and convalescent phases of COVID-19 were provided by collaborators in the United States, Italy and Spain. The repertoires were released in a freely available public database meant as a resource for research on the immune response to SARS-CoV-2. Nearly every sample came with metadata listing a de-identified subject ID, COVID-19 status, age in years and sex. Subjects who had been exposed to COVID-19, were actively infected with it, or had recovered from it provided the deeply sampled blood TCRbeta repertoires that made up the dataset. The material from the prospective study consisted of cDNA or gDNA derived from T cells, B-cell-depleted T cells, or PBMCs. Samples came from the ongoing ImmuneRACE study (first 160 participants) plus 1,254 subjects from 6 global collaborators. Where available, HLA class I and class II types were taken from metadata supplied by the sample provider and were not determined by assay-based typing.

TCRbeta CDR3 regions were amplified from genomic DNA using the immunoSEQ Assay, a bias-controlled multiplex PCR. Regarding the original processing steps: Nucleated cell counts per sample were estimated from amplification of reference gene primers within the assay. To quantify the absolute abundance of each unique TCRbeta CDR3 rearrangement, sequence reads were collapsed and filtered. Productive Simpson clonality was computed per sample as the square root of Simpson's diversity index over productive rearrangements. In TCRdb, the immuneACCESS table is reduced to in-frame sequences with V and J assigned. These tables do not hold every clone; where another copy was compared, an unresolved V gene accounts for under half, and the others remain unexplained. V and J calls and clone size are given by that table; D and trimming were obtained from the DNA. The sample table holds tens of thousands of clones, of which approximately 85% were seen once. Around 2.9% of the sample is held by the ten biggest clonotypes.

A remark on this clone: The antigen it recognizes is unknown. It has no much larger one-base neighbor in the sample; base qualities were not kept.

At one collaborating source in Seattle, patients were enrolled during active infection and were followed longitudinally through the course of disease. The collaborating institutions used their own protocols to collect whole blood in K2EDTA tubes. For TCRbeta analysis, collaborators shipped samples as frozen whole blood, isolated PBMCs, or DNA extracted from either of those sample types. Study-wide conclusions, independent of this receptor: The quantity of clinical and demographic metadata differed by source and by participant and was supplied without curation.

Trimming removed 5 bases from V and 13 bases from J; the gene matches leave 12 bases unexplained. The CDR3 numbers 14 residues from cysteine through phenylalanine. Only CDR3 DNA remains: 42 bases, in frame from the first base. Taken from the germline V gene, the CDR1 and CDR2 loops are KGHSH and LQKENI. This sequence originates from a woman of 80 years or more with COVID-19, enrolled during active disease. Sequences were obtained from peripheral blood. The chain is assembled from TRBV18 and TRBJ2-1, and 9 junction bases match TRBD2. This receptor has the CDR3 CASSTRGGRGSQFF. In nucleotide form, the sequence is TGTGCCAGCTCAACCCGCGGCGGGAGGGGGAGCCAGTTCTTC.